This entry lists 10 T cell receptor beta chains sequenced from one sample in a study of T cell responses to AZD1222 COVID-19 vaccine. Libraries were prepared by immunoSEQ multiplex PCR; TCRdb keeps only in-frame clonotypes and omits some of them. The table shows about 150,000 clones, with roughly 90% occurring only once. The material was peripheral blood, obtained 28 days after the second AZD1222 dose. The receptors come from an adult who received the AZD1222 COVID-19 vaccine.

The rearrangement links TRBV27 to TRBJ1-5; D possibly corresponds to TRBD1 (5 bases). Germline CDR1 MNHEY, CDR2 SMNVEV (reference sequence). Trimming left V 2 bases short and J 4 bases short, with 12 bases between. This CDR3 has 15 residues. CDR3 coding DNA: TGTGCCAGCAGTTTAGGGACGGGGACTAATCAGCCCCAGCATTTT. This codes for CASSLGTGTNQPQHF.

The chain recombines TRBV21-1 with TRBJ1-5; the D call of TRBD1 is as the table states it, not checked on the DNA. TRBV21-1 is flagged as a pseudogene. The CDR3 spans 16 residues. The CDR3 region has the DNA TGTGCCAGCAACCCTAATTTGGACAGGGCGGATCAGCCCCAGCATTTT. It yields the protein CASNPNLDRADQPQHF.

The chain has TRBV5-6 and TRBJ2-7, with 10 bases fitting TRBD2. Unmatched junction bases numbered 4, after V lost 0 bases and J lost 4 bases. Germline V gene sequence: CDR1 SGHDT, CDR2 YYEEEE. The CDR3 totals 15 residues. DNA of the CDR3: TGTGCCAGCAGCTTGGGGGGGACTAGCGTTTACGAGCAGTACTTC. Its translation is CASSLGGTSVYEQYF.

The genes are TRBV27 and TRBJ2-7; 9 bases agree with TRBD1. This CDR3 comprises 17 residues. CDR1 MNHEY and CDR2 SMNVEV come from the germline V gene (reference sequence). The ends lost 6 bases at V and 3 bases at J; junction bases unmatched: 15. CDR3 sequence reads: CASRVTGGSAHFYEQYF. CDR3 nucleotide sequence: TGTGCCAGCAGGGTGACAGGGGGATCTGCCCACTTCTACGAGCAGTACTTC.

This chain uses TRBV18 with TRBJ1-1, with TRBD1 matching over 8 bases. Per germline, CDR1 KGHSH and CDR2 LQKENI. The J segment lost 8 bases and the V segment lost 6 bases, leaving 5 bases of the junction unmatched. The CDR3 spans 12 residues. The CDR3 sequence is CASSTGQGEAFF. The CDR3 DNA reads as TGTGCCAGCTCGACCGGACAGGGCGAAGCTTTCTTT.

The chain combines TRBV6-5 with TRBJ2-5, with D tentatively TRBD1 or TRBD2 (5 bases each). V gave up 5 bases and J gave up 5 bases, with 15 bases separating them. This CDR3 spans 14 amino acids. Germline CDR1 is MNHEY and CDR2 is SVGAGI. The CDR3 nucleotides read TGTGCCAGCAGTCGTGGACTGGGACGGGAGACCCAGTACTTC. Its protein is CASSRGLGRETQYF.

There are a few counts of this clone. The rearrangement uses TRBV19 and TRBJ1-1; 9 bases match TRBD1. The CDR3 covers 14 residues. V was pared by 6 bases and J by 6 bases, with 8 bases of the junction left unmatched. The germline V gene has CDR1 LNHDA and CDR2 SQIVND (reference sequence). The CDR3 sequence is CASSVQGANAEAFF. The CDR3 coding sequence is TGTGCCAGTAGCGTACAGGGGGCCAATGCTGAAGCTTTCTTT.

This sequence joins TRBV4-1 and TRBJ1-2; D call uncertain. V was trimmed by 3 bases and J by 4 bases, leaving 15 bases between them. The germline gives CDR1 MGHRA, CDR2 YSYEKL. CDR3 length equals 15 residues. CDR3 protein: CASSHDVGNFYGYTF. The CDR3 bases are TGCGCCAGCAGCCACGACGTGGGGAACTTCTATGGCTACACCTTC.

The gene calls are TRBV11-2 and TRBJ2-7, with 7 positions matching TRBD2. After removal of 2 bases from V and 6 bases from J, the junction contained 10 bases not matched to a gene. Germline assignment: CDR1 SGHAT and CDR2 FQNNGV. CDR3 size: 15 residues. CDR3 nucleotide sequence: TGTGCCAGCAGCTTAAGTTTTGGGGGGGTCATCGAGCAGTACTTC. This codes for CASSLSFGGVIEQYF.

This chain links TRBV7-9 with TRBJ2-5; 13 nucleotides align to TRBD2. J gave up 6 bases and V 5 bases, and 9 bases lay outside the gene matches. This CDR3 has 16 amino acids. Germline loops: CDR1 SEHNR, CDR2 FQNEAQ (reference sequence). This CDR3 is CASSLGPGTSGKTQYF. DNA of the CDR3: TGTGCCAGCAGCCTAGGGCCTGGGACTAGCGGGAAGACCCAGTACTTC.